This T cell receptor (beta chain) appears in the sequencing data of a study of beta chain features in type 1 diabetes. Overall study findings and caveats: Patients with type 1 diabetes carried fewer insertions and had more deletions at their VDJ junctions. Researchers cautioned that cDNA sequencing could over-represent cells with high TCR expression. Any HLA type influence on TCRB rearrangement was left unresolved here.

The CDR3 loop spans 13 amino acids. Germline CDR1 SQVTM, CDR2 ANQGSEA. V was clipped by 4 bases and J by 3 bases, with 13 bases between them. cDNA synthesis used the whole RNA isolate, giving expressed TCRB sequences. Repertoires were generated with immunoSEQ multiplex PCR, while TCRdb's copy carries only in-frame clones and drops some. The sample yields around 330,000 clones, 11% seen once. Comment on this clone: Its antigen is not identified.

The chain links TRBV29-1 to TRBJ2-7, with a weak D call TRBD2 (6 bases). This TCR derives from a woman aged 25 to 45 in good health. Input material: naive CD4+ T cells from blood. The CDR3, as DNA: TGCAGCGTTGTATTTAGCGGCCACTACGAGCAGTACTTC. Protein product: CSVVFSGHYEQYF.